This TCR beta chain emerged from a study of T cell repertoires in cytomegalovirus infection. Per germline, CDR1 SGHTA and CDR2 FQGNSA. The CDR3 contains 12 residues. TCRdb reprocessed the reads via MiXCR and lists one record per CDR3 protein. The table has a few hundred thousand distinct CDR3 sequences, around 29% seen once. As for this clonotype: Its matching antigen is unknown.

The chain uses TRBV7-2 and TRBJ1-2; 7 nucleotides match TRBD1. Sequencing used cultured PBMCs, obtained from culture after CMV antigen stimulation. The clonotype comes from a human donor in good health (CMV status not recorded). Some clones in this sample may be carry-over from other donors' samples. The CDR3 DNA reads TGTGCAAGCGGAGGGGGCGTGAAGGGCTACACCTTC. It translates to CASGGGVKGYTF.